Listed below are T cell receptor beta chains from one sample, sequenced in a study of T cells in Graves' hyperthyroidism and ophthalmopathy. MiXCR, run by TCRdb on the multiplex PCR reads, gives a single entry per CDR3 protein. Among around 690,000 distinct CDR3 sequences listed, 15% to 20% were seen once. Specimen: blood. These receptors were taken from a man aged 50-59 years with Graves' hyperthyroidism. CDR3s include the opening cysteine and the closing phenylalanine or tryptophan. Each record gives: clone size, V gene, D gene, J gene, CDR3 DNA, CDR3 protein. A D gene is named only where the DNA matches it firmly. Size is stated for part of the rows, as once, few or many counts, or as a class when the clone is expanded.

abundance: many; v_gene: TRBV28; d_gene: .; j_gene: TRBJ2-7; CDR3nt: TGTGCCAGCAGTGGCGGGGACAGTTTCTACTACGAGCAGTACTTC; CDR3aa: CASSGGDSFYYEQYF
abundance: few; v_gene: TRBV28; d_gene: .; j_gene: TRBJ2-7; CDR3nt: TGTGCCAGCAGTTTATTTGTTACCCAACACTACGAGCAGTACTTC; CDR3aa: CASSLFVTQHYEQYF
abundance: many; v_gene: TRBV7-2; d_gene: TRBD2; j_gene: TRBJ2-3; CDR3nt: TGTGCCAGCAGCAGAAGTAGTAGCGGGAGGGCCCCAGATACGCAGTATTTT; CDR3aa: CASSRSSSGRAPDTQYF
abundance: many; v_gene: TRBV27; d_gene: .; j_gene: TRBJ2-7; CDR3nt: TGTGCCAGCAGTTTATTAGGGGGGCAAACCTACGAGCAGTACTTC; CDR3aa: CASSLLGGQTYEQYF
abundance: .; v_gene: TRBV5-1; d_gene: TRBD1; j_gene: TRBJ2-7; CDR3nt: TGCGCCAGAACAGGGGGCATCGAGCAGTACTTC; CDR3aa: CARTGGIEQYF
abundance: many; v_gene: TRBV27; d_gene: .; j_gene: TRBJ2-7; CDR3nt: TGTGCCAGCAGTCGATTAGTGGGGTTCTACGAGCAGTACTTC; CDR3aa: CASSRLVGFYEQYF
abundance: many; v_gene: TRBV7-2; d_gene: TRBD1; j_gene: TRBJ1-4; CDR3nt: TGTGCCAGCAGCCCCTGGGACAGGAGAACTAATGAAAAACTGTTTTTT; CDR3aa: CASSPWDRRTNEKLFF
abundance: few; v_gene: TRBV27; d_gene: .; j_gene: TRBJ2-1; CDR3nt: TGTGCCAGCAGTTTACAACGGATCGATGAGCAGTTCTTC; CDR3aa: CASSLQRIDEQFF
abundance: many; v_gene: TRBV10-3; d_gene: TRBD1; j_gene: TRBJ2-2; CDR3nt: TGTGCCACTCGGACAGGGCCCACCGGGGAGCTGTTTTTT; CDR3aa: CATRTGPTGELFF
abundance: .; v_gene: TRBV19; d_gene: TRBD2; j_gene: TRBJ2-7; CDR3nt: TGTGCCAGTAGTATTCTAGCGGGGCAATCCTACGAGCAGTACTTC; CDR3aa: CASSILAGQSYEQYF
abundance: .; v_gene: TRBV6-5; d_gene: .; j_gene: TRBJ2-4; CDR3nt: TGTGCCAGCAGTTACCGAGAACCATCGGACAGCCTAGCCAAAAACATTCAGTACTTC; CDR3aa: CASSYREPSDSLAKNIQYF
abundance: .; v_gene: TRBV20-1; d_gene: TRBD1; j_gene: TRBJ1-2; CDR3nt: TGCAGTGCTAGAAAGGGCTGGGACAGGGTTTATGGCTACACCTTC; CDR3aa: CSARKGWDRVYGYTF
abundance: many; v_gene: TRBV6-2/TRBV6-3; d_gene: .; j_gene: TRBJ2-7; CDR3nt: TGTGCCAGCAGCCGGCCTCTTGGTGAGCAGTACTTC; CDR3aa: CASSRPLGEQYF
abundance: few; v_gene: TRBV20-1; d_gene: .; j_gene: TRBJ2-7; CDR3nt: TGCAGTGTTAACGTCCCGTGGATGGCACCCTACGAGCAGTACTTC; CDR3aa: CSVNVPWMAPYEQYF
abundance: many; v_gene: TRBV12-3/TRBV12-4; d_gene: .; j_gene: TRBJ2-1; CDR3nt: TGTGCCAGCAGCTATGGCAATGAGCAGTTCTTC; CDR3aa: CASSYGNEQFF
abundance: .; v_gene: TRBV7-9; d_gene: TRBD1; j_gene: TRBJ2-6; CDR3nt: TGTGCCAGCAGCTCGGACAGGGGTCGGTCTGGGGCCAACGTCCTGACTTTC; CDR3aa: CASSSDRGRSGANVLTF
abundance: few; v_gene: TRBV20-1; d_gene: .; j_gene: TRBJ2-1; CDR3nt: TGCAGTGCTAGAGATCTGAGGAGGTCCTGGCCCGACAATGAGCAGTTCTTC; CDR3aa: CSARDLRRSWPDNEQFF
abundance: few; v_gene: TRBV7-9; d_gene: .; j_gene: TRBJ2-5; CDR3nt: TGTGCCAGCAGTTCGGTATCGGGGGCGGAGACCCAGTACTTC; CDR3aa: CASSSVSGAETQYF
abundance: few; v_gene: TRBV6-5; d_gene: TRBD1; j_gene: TRBJ2-1; CDR3nt: TGTGCCAGCAGTTACAGGACAGGGGGCCGTGAGCAGTTCTTC; CDR3aa: CASSYRTGGREQFF
abundance: .; v_gene: TRBV28; d_gene: TRBD1; j_gene: TRBJ2-1; CDR3nt: TGTGCCAGCGTTGACGGACAGGGGGCGTTCGGTGAGCAGTTCTTC; CDR3aa: CASVDGQGAFGEQFF
abundance: many; v_gene: TRBV6-2/TRBV6-3; d_gene: TRBD2; j_gene: TRBJ2-7; CDR3nt: TGTGCCAGCAGCTCTACCGGGACTAGCGGGAGCGAGCAGTACTTC; CDR3aa: CASSSTGTSGSEQYF
abundance: .; v_gene: TRBV4-1; d_gene: .; j_gene: TRBJ1-2; CDR3nt: TGCGCCAGCAGCCAAGATCAAGAGCTCTATGGCTACACCTTC; CDR3aa: CASSQDQELYGYTF
abundance: many; v_gene: TRBV5-1; d_gene: .; j_gene: TRBJ2-3; CDR3nt: TGCGCCAGCAGCCCAAGTACGGGGAGCACAGATACGCAGTATTTT; CDR3aa: CASSPSTGSTDTQYF
abundance: many; v_gene: TRBV28; d_gene: .; j_gene: TRBJ2-1; CDR3nt: TGTGCCAGCAGCCTGCGAGTTCCCCCGAATGAGCAGTTCTTC; CDR3aa: CASSLRVPPNEQFF
abundance: few; v_gene: TRBV6-5; d_gene: TRBD1; j_gene: TRBJ2-5; CDR3nt: TGTGCCAGCAGTTACGGCCCTGGGACAGGCCAAGAGACCCAGTACTTC; CDR3aa: CASSYGPGTGQETQYF
abundance: .; v_gene: TRBV5-4; d_gene: .; j_gene: TRBJ2-5; CDR3nt: TGTGCCAGCAGCTTGGAGGGACCAAGAAGGGAGACCCACTACTTC; CDR3aa: CASSLEGPRRETHYF
abundance: .; v_gene: TRBV6-2/TRBV6-3; d_gene: .; j_gene: TRBJ2-7; CDR3nt: TGTGCCAGCAGCAGTGCCTTGGGCTACTACGAGCAGTACTTC; CDR3aa: CASSSALGYYEQYF
abundance: few; v_gene: TRBV6-6; d_gene: .; j_gene: TRBJ1-6; CDR3nt: TGTGCCAGCAGTTACTCGCGAGGCGGCGGATCACCCCTCCACTTT; CDR3aa: CASSYSRGGGSPLHF
abundance: many; v_gene: TRBV5-1; d_gene: .; j_gene: TRBJ1-6; CDR3nt: TGCGCCAGCAGCTTAGACGGACCCACCAATTCACCCCTCCACTTT; CDR3aa: CASSLDGPTNSPLHF
abundance: few; v_gene: TRBV6-1; d_gene: TRBD1; j_gene: TRBJ2-7; CDR3nt: TGTGCCAGCAGTGAAGGGACAGGGGGCTACGAGCAGTACTTC; CDR3aa: CASSEGTGGYEQYF
abundance: few; v_gene: TRBV7-9; d_gene: .; j_gene: TRBJ1-1; CDR3nt: TGTGCCAGCAGCTTCACCCCGGGACACCCGAACACTGAAGCTTTCTTT; CDR3aa: CASSFTPGHPNTEAFF
abundance: few; v_gene: TRBV5-4; d_gene: TRBD2; j_gene: TRBJ2-3; CDR3nt: TGTGCCAGCACCTCGAACCCGGGACTAGCGGGAGTACGGACAGATACGCAGTATTTT; CDR3aa: CASTSNPGLAGVRTDTQYF
abundance: many; v_gene: TRBV28; d_gene: TRBD1; j_gene: TRBJ2-5; CDR3nt: TGTGCCAGCAGCCTCGGACAGGGGACTTTGGAGGAGACCCAGTACTTC; CDR3aa: CASSLGQGTLEETQYF
abundance: .; v_gene: TRBV7-9; d_gene: .; j_gene: TRBJ2-1; CDR3nt: TGTGCCAGCACCCTCGGGGATAGTTTATTTGCGTGGGATGAGCAGTTCTTC; CDR3aa: CASTLGDSLFAWDEQFF